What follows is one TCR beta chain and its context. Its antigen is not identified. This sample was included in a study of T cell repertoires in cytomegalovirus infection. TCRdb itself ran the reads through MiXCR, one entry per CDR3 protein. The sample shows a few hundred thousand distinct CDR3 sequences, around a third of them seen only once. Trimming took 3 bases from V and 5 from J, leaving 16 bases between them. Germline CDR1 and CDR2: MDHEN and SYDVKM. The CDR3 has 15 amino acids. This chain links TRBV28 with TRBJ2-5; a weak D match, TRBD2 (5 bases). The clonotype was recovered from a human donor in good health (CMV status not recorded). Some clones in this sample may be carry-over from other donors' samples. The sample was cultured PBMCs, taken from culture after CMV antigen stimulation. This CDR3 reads CASSFLGGQVETQYF. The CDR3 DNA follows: TGTGCCAGCAGTTTTCTTGGAGGTCAGGTGGAGACCCAGTACTTC.